These 17 T cell receptor beta chains came from one sample sequenced in a study of response to subunit inactivated influenza vaccine. TCRdb recomputed calls from the RT-PCR reads with MiXCR, one row per CDR3 protein. This table has approximately 480,000 distinct CDR3 sequences, approximately 11% appearing once. The sample here was PBMCs from blood, taken 40 to 50 days after vaccination. The receptors originated from a middle-aged man who received an inactivated influenza vaccine.

This clonotype turned up a few times. This sequence joins TRBV18 and TRBJ2-3; 9 nucleotides match TRBD2. V lost 0 bases to trimming and J lost 2 bases; unmatched junction nucleotides: 9. The CDR3 spans 18 residues. CDR1 KGHSH and CDR2 LQKENI come from the germline V gene. In DNA, the CDR3 is TGTGCCAGCTCACCACCCGCCGGGCGGGGGGGAGCCACAGATACGCAGTATTTT. This gives the protein CASSPPAGRGGATDTQYF.

The chain recombines TRBV4-2 with TRBJ2-1, with 11 bases lining up with TRBD2. The J segment lost 5 bases and the V segment lost 6 bases, leaving 6 bases of the junction unmatched. Germline V CDR1 and CDR2: LGHNA, YNFKEQ. The CDR3 extends over 15 amino acids. This CDR3 reads CASRPGTSGNNEQFF. Here the CDR3 DNA reads TGTGCCAGCAGGCCCGGGACTAGCGGTAACAATGAGCAGTTCTTC.

The sample holds a few counts of this clonotype. The chain links TRBV7-8 to TRBJ1-4; 7 nucleotides align to TRBD1. Germline lookup yields CDR1 SGHVS and CDR2 FQNEAQ. This CDR3 contains 16 residues. The V and J ends lost 2 bases and 7 bases, in that order; junction bases with no gene match: 10. CDR3 loop: CASSLLRGSWGEKLFF. The DNA for the CDR3 is TGTGCCAGCAGCTTACTCAGGGGGTCATGGGGTGAAAAACTGTTTTTT.

This clonotype was seen more than once but under ten times. J is TRBJ2-7 and V is TRBV7-8; D not certain. Germline V gives CDR1 SGHVS, CDR2 FQNEAQ. This CDR3 contains 15 residues. V was trimmed by 5 bases and J by 6 bases, leaving 20 bases between them. In nucleotides, the CDR3 is TGTGCCAGCAGCCCGACGGCCCTCGTCGAATCCGAGCAGTACTTC. Amino acids: CASSPTALVESEQYF.

The J gene is TRBJ2-2, the V gene TRBV6-2 or TRBV6-3; tentatively, D is TRBD1 or TRBD2 (5 bases each). From germline, CDR1 is MNHEY and CDR2 SVGEGT. This CDR3 has 15 residues. Deletions cut 6 bases from V and 6 bases from J, with 17 bases between. CDR3 region: CASRPGSRGAGELFF. In DNA, the CDR3 is TGTGCCAGCAGGCCGGGTTCACGAGGGGCCGGGGAGCTGTTTTTT.

The chain employs TRBV28 and TRBJ2-7; 7 nucleotides match TRBD1. Germline CDR1 and CDR2: MDHEN and SYDVKM. Losses at the gene ends were 2 bases for V and 5 bases for J; bases not matched to a gene: 9. CDR3 size: 15 residues. This chain's CDR3 is CASSLTLTGINEQYF. In nucleotides, the CDR3 is TGTGCCAGCAGTTTAACACTGACAGGGATCAACGAGCAGTACTTC. The full variable domain, its missing parts supplied by reference TRBV28 and TRBJ2-7, is DVKVTQSSRYLVKRTGEKVFLECVQDMDHENMFWYRQDPGLGLRLIYFSYDVKMKEKGDIPEGYSVSREKKERFSLILESASTNQTSMYLCASSLTLTGINEQYFGPGTRLTVT.

The V gene is TRBV28, the J gene TRBJ1-5; D remains ambiguous. The CDR3 extends over 18 amino acids. The V and J ends lost 2 bases and 5 bases respectively, with 22 bases between them. The germline V gene has CDR1 MDHEN and CDR2 SYDVKM. As DNA, the CDR3 is TGTGCCAGCAGTTTAAAACCCAAGTGGAGGAAACGGGATCAGCCCCAGCATTTT. This gives the protein CASSLKPKWRKRDQPQHF. Together with reference TRBV28 and TRBJ1-5, the CDR3 gives the full variable domain: DVKVTQSSRYLVKRTGEKVFLECVQDMDHENMFWYRQDPGLGLRLIYFSYDVKMKEKGDIPEGYSVSREKKERFSLILESASTNQTSMYLCASSLKPKWRKRDQPQHFGDGTRLSIL.

The table lists this clonotype with many counts. The rearrangement links TRBV20-1 to TRBJ2-1, with D unresolved. The CDR3 runs 11 residues. Germline V lookup: CDR1 DFQATT, CDR2 SNEGSKA (reference sequence). The ends were cut back, 0 bases at V and 5 bases at J, with 2 bases in the middle. The CDR3 sequence: CSARDDNEQFF. For the CDR3, the DNA is TGCAGTGCTAGAGATGACAATGAGCAGTTCTTC.

This clonotype appeared once. V gene TRBV11-1 combines with J gene TRBJ2-6; 8 positions agree with TRBD1. There are 19 residues in the CDR3. CDR1 and CDR2 from the germline V gene are SGHAT and FQDESV (reference sequence). V shed 3 bases and J 0 bases; nucleotides not matched to a gene: 10. The CDR3 bases are TGTGCCAGCAGCTTCCGATGGACAGGGCTCCTCTCTGGGGCCAACGTCCTGACTTTC. It codes for CASSFRWTGLLSGANVLTF.

Only a few counts were recorded for this clonotype. This sequence joins TRBV25-1 and TRBJ2-2; D could derive from TRBD1 or TRBD2 (5 bases each). V lost 3 bases and J 6 bases, leaving 11 bases between the germline ends. The germline V gene has CDR1 MGHDK and CDR2 SYGVNS. The CDR3 is 14 amino acids. The CDR3 loop is CASSEVGAAGELFF. DNA for the CDR3: TGTGCCAGCAGTGAGGTCGGGGCGGCCGGGGAGCTGTTTTTT.

V and J are TRBV12-3 or TRBV12-4 and TRBJ1-1; no firm D call. Trimming removed 7 bases at V and 2 bases at J, with 14 bases between. The CDR3 spans 14 residues. CDR3: CASTIESTNTEAFF. For the CDR3, the DNA is TGTGCCAGCACCATCGAATCAACCAACACTGAAGCTTTCTTT.

This clonotype was seen a handful of times. The rearrangement joins TRBV20-1 to TRBJ1-3; 8 bases are a match to TRBD1. CDR3 size: 16 residues. V lost 6 bases and J lost 2; bases outside the gene matches: 12. Germline V gene data show CDR1 as DFQATT and CDR2 as SNEGSKA (reference sequence). The CDR3 region has the DNA TGCAGTGCCCCTTGGACAGGGAAGGGGACTGGAAACACCATATATTTT. Protein: CSAPWTGKGTGNTIYF.

This clonotype was observed at least ten times. A read error may account for a junction end that differs from germline. The chain links TRBV5-1 to TRBJ2-5, with 9 bases identical to TRBD1. Germline CDR1 and CDR2: SGHRS and YFSETQ. This CDR3 has 13 amino acids. The CDR3 DNA is TGTGCCAGCAGTTTGGGACAGGGAGAGACCCAGTACTTC. This encodes CASSLGQGETQYF. Full variable domain (remainder filled in from reference TRBV5-1 and TRBJ2-5): KAGVTQTPRYLIKTRGQQVTLSCSPISGHRSVSWYQQTPGQGLQFLFEYFSETQRNKGNFPGRFSGRQFSNSRSEMNVSTLELGDSALYLCASSLGQGETQYFGPGTRLLVL.

This clonotype was seen ten or more times. CDR3 residues: CASSPGWDTQYF. DNA of the CDR3: TGTGCCAGCAGCCCTGGGTGGGATACGCAGTATTTT. The chain has TRBV7-6 and TRBJ2-3; D ambiguous. The CDR3 is 12 residues long. Trimming took 5 bases from V and 6 from J, leaving 9 bases between them. CDR1 is SGHVS, CDR2 FNYEAQ, per germline.

This sequence joins TRBV5-5 and TRBJ2-3; TRBD2 matches 9 bases. The ends lost 4 bases at V and 7 bases at J; junction bases unmatched: 7. CDR1 and CDR2 (germline): SGHKS, YYEKEE (reference sequence). This CDR3 spans 14 amino acids. CDR3 loop: CASSLPSSGNTQYF. CDR3 sequence (DNA): TGTGCCAGCAGCCTCCCCTCTAGCGGGAATACGCAGTATTTT. Drawing the rest from reference TRBV5-5 and TRBJ2-3, the complete variable domain is DAGVTQSPTHLIKTRGQQVTLRCSPISGHKSVSWYQQVLGQGPQFIFQYYEKEERGRGNFPDRFSARQFPNYSSELNVNALLLGDSALYLCASSLPSSGNTQYFGPGTRLTVL.

J is TRBJ1-1 and V is TRBV5-1; D perhaps matches TRBD1 (6 bases). CDR3 length: 14 residues. Germline V CDR1 and CDR2: SGHRS, YFSETQ. Trimming shortened V by 5 bases and J by 2 bases, and 13 bases separated the two germline ends. As DNA, the CDR3 is TGCGCCAGCAGTCCCGGCAGGGGCAACACTGAAGCTTTCTTT. It yields the protein CASSPGRGNTEAFF.

J is TRBJ2-6 and V is TRBV9; D is perhaps TRBD2 (5 bases). This CDR3 has 16 residues. CDR1 SGDLS and CDR2 YYNGEE come from the germline V gene. V was pared by 4 bases and J by 4 bases, with 15 bases between. The CDR3 loop is CASSLDWGAGANVLTF. CDR3 DNA: TGTGCCAGCAGCCTTGACTGGGGAGCAGGGGCCAACGTCCTGACTTTC.